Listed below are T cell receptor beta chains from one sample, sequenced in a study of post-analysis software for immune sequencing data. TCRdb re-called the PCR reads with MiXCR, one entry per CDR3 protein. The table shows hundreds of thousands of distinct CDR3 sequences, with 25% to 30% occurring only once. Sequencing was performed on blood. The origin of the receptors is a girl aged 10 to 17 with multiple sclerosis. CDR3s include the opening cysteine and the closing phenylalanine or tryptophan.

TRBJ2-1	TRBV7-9	CASSLAERISYNEQFF
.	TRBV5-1	CASSSGEFSYNEQYF
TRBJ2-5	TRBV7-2	CASSQSETQYF
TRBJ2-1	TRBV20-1	CSAPGGSEQFF
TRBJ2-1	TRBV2	CASRHLGGLAEKEQFF
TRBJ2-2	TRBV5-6	CASSLVGGSTGELFF
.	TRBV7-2	CASSSRSSGNRYEQYF
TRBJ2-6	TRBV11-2	CASSRSQGALGTGANVLTF
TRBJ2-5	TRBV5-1	CASSLEANRQETQYF
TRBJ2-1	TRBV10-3	CAISERTGVHEQFF
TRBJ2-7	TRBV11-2	CASSPGAGTSGKQTFYEQYF
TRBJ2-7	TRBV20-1	CSASGHPRVWEQYF
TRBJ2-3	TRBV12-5	CASGRSPDTQYF
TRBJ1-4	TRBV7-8	CASSRDSRSEKLFF
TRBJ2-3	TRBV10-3	CAITKSRDGDTQYF
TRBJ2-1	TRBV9	CASSVAGTSGINEQFF
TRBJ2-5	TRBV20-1	CSAEEQLAERPKETQYF
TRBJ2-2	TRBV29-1	CSVGNSGSRTGELFF
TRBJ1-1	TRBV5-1	CASRSDGGMNTEAFF
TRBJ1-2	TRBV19	CASSIGVNYGYTF
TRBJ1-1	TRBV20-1	CSASDRGTEAFF
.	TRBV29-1	CSVEVDLGREQYF
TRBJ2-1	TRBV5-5	CASSLQDRGIDNEQFF
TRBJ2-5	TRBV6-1	CASLLLRWDGETQYF
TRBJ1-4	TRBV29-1	CSVDVAAGPNEKLFF
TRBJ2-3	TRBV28	CASSHTSGSSPDTQYF
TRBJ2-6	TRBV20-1	CSAAGTGVLYPNVLTF
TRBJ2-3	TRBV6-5	CASSLAGTSGSWADTQYF
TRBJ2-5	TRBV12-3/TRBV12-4	CASSLVGRAQETQYF
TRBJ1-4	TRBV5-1	CASSLQEERGKLFF
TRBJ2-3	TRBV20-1	CSAMGKDRDTQYF
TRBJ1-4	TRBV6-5	CASRRDGTTNEKLFF
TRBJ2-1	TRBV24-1	CATRSLADEQFF
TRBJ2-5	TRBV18	CASSPPGDGETQYF
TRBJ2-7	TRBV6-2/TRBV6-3	CASSLDSRSYEQYF
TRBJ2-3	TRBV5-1	CASSLEGALTDTQYF
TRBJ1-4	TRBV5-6	CASSFFATNEKLFF
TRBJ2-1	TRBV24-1	CATSAPIPGADEQFF
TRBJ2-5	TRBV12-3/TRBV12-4	CASSLWREGRGETQYF
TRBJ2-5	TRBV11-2	CASSSIAGGQETQYF
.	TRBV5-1	CASSPGSSYNEQYF
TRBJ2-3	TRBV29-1	CSASWTGNPDTQYF
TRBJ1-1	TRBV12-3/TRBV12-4	CASSLLQQKAFF
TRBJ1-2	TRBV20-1	CSPTGQGAGYGYTF
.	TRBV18	CASSPGLVRTYEQYF
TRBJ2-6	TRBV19	CASSIVPQLAGANVLTF
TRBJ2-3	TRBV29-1	CSVEVGRENTDTQYF
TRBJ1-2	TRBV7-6	CASSKYPGTGVSYGYTF
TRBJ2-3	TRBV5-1	CASSNYSGGPVDTQYF
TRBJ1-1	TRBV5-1	CASSPTQSLNTEAFF
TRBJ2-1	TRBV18	CASSPPTGNEQFF
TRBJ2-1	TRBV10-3	CAISETAGAFNEQFF
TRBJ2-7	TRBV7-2	CASSLGVALGEQYF
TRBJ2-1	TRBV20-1	CSAIPLGDYNEQFF
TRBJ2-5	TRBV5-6	CASTSAPGPRFPQYF